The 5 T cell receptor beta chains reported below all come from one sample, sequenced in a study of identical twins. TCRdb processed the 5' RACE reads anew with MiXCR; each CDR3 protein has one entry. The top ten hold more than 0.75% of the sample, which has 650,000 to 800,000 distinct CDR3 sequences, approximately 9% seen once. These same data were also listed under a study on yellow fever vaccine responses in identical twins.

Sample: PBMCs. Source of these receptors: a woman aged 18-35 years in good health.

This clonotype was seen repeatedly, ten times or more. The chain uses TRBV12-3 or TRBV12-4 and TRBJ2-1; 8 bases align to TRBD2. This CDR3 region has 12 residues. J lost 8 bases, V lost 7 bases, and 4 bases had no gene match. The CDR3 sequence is CASNFGGDEQFF. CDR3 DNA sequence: TGTGCCAGCAACTTCGGGGGGGATGAGCAGTTCTTC.

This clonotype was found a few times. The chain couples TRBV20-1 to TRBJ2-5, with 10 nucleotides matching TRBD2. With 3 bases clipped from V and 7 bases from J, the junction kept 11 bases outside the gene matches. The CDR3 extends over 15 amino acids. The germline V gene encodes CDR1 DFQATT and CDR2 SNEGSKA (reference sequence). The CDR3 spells CSARISGRLEATQYF. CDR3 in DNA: TGCAGTGCTAGGATTAGCGGGAGGCTCGAGGCGACCCAGTACTTC.

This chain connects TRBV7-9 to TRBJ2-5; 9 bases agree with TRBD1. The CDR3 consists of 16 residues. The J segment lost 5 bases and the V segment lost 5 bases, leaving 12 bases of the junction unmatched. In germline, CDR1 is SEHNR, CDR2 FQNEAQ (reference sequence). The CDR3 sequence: CASSHTFGTGYETQYF. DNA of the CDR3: TGTGCCAGCAGCCATACTTTCGGGACAGGGTACGAGACCCAGTACTTC.

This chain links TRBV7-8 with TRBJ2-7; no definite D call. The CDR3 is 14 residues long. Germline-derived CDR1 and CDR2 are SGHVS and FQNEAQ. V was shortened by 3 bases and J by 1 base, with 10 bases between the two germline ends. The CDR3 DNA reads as TGTGCCAGCAGCTTGACCGCGCTTTCCTACGAGCAGTACTTC. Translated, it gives CASSLTALSYEQYF.

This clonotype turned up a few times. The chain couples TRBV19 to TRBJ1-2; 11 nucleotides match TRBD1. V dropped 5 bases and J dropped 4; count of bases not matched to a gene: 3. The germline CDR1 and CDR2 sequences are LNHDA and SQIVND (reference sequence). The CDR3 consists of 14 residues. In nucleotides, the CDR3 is TGTGCCAGTAGTGCCGGGACAGGGGGCTATGGCTACACCTTC. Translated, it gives CASSAGTGGYGYTF.